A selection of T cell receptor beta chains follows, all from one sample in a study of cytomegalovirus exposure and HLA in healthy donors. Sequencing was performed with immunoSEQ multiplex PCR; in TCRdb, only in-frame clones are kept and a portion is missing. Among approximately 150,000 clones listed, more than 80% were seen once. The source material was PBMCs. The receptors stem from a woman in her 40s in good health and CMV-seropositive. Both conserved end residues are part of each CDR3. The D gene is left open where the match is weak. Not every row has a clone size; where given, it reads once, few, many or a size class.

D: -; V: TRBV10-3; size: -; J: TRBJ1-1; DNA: TGTGCCATCAGTTTCGACAGGAACACTGAAGCTTTCTTT; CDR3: CAISFDRNTEAFF
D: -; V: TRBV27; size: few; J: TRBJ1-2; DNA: TGTGCCAGCAGTTTGCGGGGGGCAGATGGCTACACCTTC; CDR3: CASSLRGADGYTF
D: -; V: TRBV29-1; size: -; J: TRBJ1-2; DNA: TGCAGCGTTGCGCAGGTCGGCTACACCTTC; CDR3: CSVAQVGYTF
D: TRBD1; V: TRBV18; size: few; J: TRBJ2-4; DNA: TGTGCCAGCTCACCACCGGCAGGGGGAAGGGACATTCAGTACTTC; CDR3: CASSPPAGGRDIQYF
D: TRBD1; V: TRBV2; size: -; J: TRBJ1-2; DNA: TGTGCCAGCAGTGAAGCCCAGGGGGCTGTGAAGGGGTACACCTTC; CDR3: CASSEAQGAVKGYTF
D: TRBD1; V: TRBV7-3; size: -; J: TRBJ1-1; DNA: TGTGCCAGCAGCCCACAGGGGTTCAACACTGAAGCTTTCTTT; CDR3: CASSPQGFNTEAFF
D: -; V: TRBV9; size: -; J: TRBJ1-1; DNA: TGTGCCAGCAGCGTAAGTGGGGGGGTCACTGAAGCTTTCTTT; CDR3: CASSVSGGVTEAFF
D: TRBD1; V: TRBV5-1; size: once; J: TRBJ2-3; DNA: TGCGCCAGCAAGCTTAGGACAGGGGGCACAGATACGCAGTATTTT; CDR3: CASKLRTGGTDTQYF
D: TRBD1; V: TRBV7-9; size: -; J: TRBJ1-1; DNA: TGTGCCAGCAGCACAGGGGGGCAGGGGGCCACTGAAGCTTTCTTT; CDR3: CASSTGGQGATEAFF
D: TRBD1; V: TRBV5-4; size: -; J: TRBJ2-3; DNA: TGTGCCAGCAGCCAGAGGGGGCTTGGCACAGATACGCAGTATTTT; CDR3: CASSQRGLGTDTQYF
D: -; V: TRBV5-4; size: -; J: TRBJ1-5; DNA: TGTGCCAGCAGCCAAGGCCAGGCTCTTCGCCAGCCCCAGCATTTT; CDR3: CASSQGQALRQPQHF
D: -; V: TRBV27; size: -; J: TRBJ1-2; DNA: TGTGCCAGCAGTTCGAGTACCAGGACAAACTATGGCTACACCTTC; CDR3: CASSSSTRTNYGYTF
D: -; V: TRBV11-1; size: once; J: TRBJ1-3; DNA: TGTGCCAGCAGCCGCCCAGGTCTATCTGGAAACACCATATATTTT; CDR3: CASSRPGLSGNTIYF
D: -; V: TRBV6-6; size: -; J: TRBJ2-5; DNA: TGTGCCAGCAACGGAGGGGTAGTCGCAGAGACCCAGTACTTC; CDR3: CASNGGVVAETQYF
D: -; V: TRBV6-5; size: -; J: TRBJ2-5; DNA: TGTGCCAGCAGTGTCTCGGCGGGGGCGGGGGAGACCCAGTACTTC; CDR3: CASSVSAGAGETQYF
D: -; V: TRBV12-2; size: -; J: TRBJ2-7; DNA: TGTGCAAGTCGCTTTCTGCTAGCGGGGGGGGCCCTGGCCGGGTACGAGCAGTACTTC; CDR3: CASRFLLAGGALAGYEQYF
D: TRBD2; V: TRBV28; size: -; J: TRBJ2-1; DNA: TGTGCCAGTACTCCTTCTAGCGGGAATTCCTACAATGAGCAGTTCTTC; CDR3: CASTPSSGNSYNEQFF
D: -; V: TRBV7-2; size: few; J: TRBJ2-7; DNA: TGTGCCAGCAGCTTAGGCGGAGTCTACGAGCAGTACTTC; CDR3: CASSLGGVYEQYF
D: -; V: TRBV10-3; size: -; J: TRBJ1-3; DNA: TGTGCCATCAGTGACCCCTCGTCTGGAAACACCATATATTTT; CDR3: CAISDPSSGNTIYF
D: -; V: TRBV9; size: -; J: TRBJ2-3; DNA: TGTGCCAGCAGCGCCGCGAGCGGTGGCACAGATACGCAGTATTTT; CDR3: CASSAASGGTDTQYF
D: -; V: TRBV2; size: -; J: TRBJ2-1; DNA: TGTGCCAGCAACCCTATCACCGGGATCGGCGAGCAGTTCTTC; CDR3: CASNPITGIGEQFF
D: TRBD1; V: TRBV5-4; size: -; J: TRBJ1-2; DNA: TGTGCCAGCAGCTTACAGGGGGCTTCCCCCACTTATGGCTACACCTTC; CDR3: CASSLQGASPTYGYTF